These 24 T cell receptor beta chains came from one sample sequenced in a study of blood T cell repertoires in COVID-19. Sequencing used immunoSEQ multiplex PCR; TCRdb keeps in-frame clones, though not all of them. The sample lists 130,000 to 150,000 clones; around 80% were seen once. Sequencing input: peripheral blood. The receptors come from a human donor in a cohort sampled during active COVID-19.

The genes are TRBV2 and TRBJ1-1; 11 bases are shared with TRBD1. The CDR3 totals 16 residues. V shed 3 bases, J shed 3 bases, and the junction held 6 bases outside the gene matches. The germline V gene encodes CDR1 SNHLY and CDR2 FYNNEI. The CDR3 here is CASSEWGQGGDTEAFF. The CDR3 bases are TGTGCCAGCAGTGAGTGGGGACAGGGGGGTGACACTGAAGCTTTCTTT.

The chain recombines TRBV18 with TRBJ2-5; tentative D call: TRBD2 (6 bases). Germline V CDR1 and CDR2: KGHSH, LQKENI. The CDR3 is made up of 15 amino acids. Trimming cost V 6 bases and J 4 bases, with 18 bases left between them. The CDR3 DNA follows: TGTGCCAGCTCTGAGGAGGGCGAGCGATTAGAGACCCAGTACTTC. Amino acid sequence: CASSEEGERLETQYF. Filled out from reference TRBV18 and TRBJ2-5, the complete variable domain reads NAGVMQNPRHLVRRRGQEARLRCSPMKGHSHVYWYRQLPEEGLKFMVYLQKENIIDESGMPKERFSAEFPKEGPSILRIQQVVRGDSAAYFCASSEEGERLETQYFGPGTRLLVL.

The count of this clone is one. This sequence joins TRBV7-2 and TRBJ2-1; 10 nucleotides align to TRBD2. The junction had 7 bases not matched to a gene; V was cut back by 5 bases and J by 0 bases. Looked up from germline, CDR1 is SGHTA and CDR2 is FQGNSA. The CDR3 totals 17 residues. This chain's CDR3 is CASSKSSGGSSYNEQFF. DNA for the CDR3: TGTGCCAGCAGCAAGTCTAGCGGGGGAAGCTCCTACAATGAGCAGTTCTTC.

The chain employs TRBV11-3 and TRBJ1-4; D is possibly TRBD1 (5 bases). The CDR3 runs to 16 residues. From germline, CDR1 is SGHNT and CDR2 YENEEA. The V and J ends lost 3 bases and 3 bases respectively, with 14 bases between them. The CDR3 spells CASSLRQLGANEKLFF. The CDR3 coding sequence is TGTGCCAGCAGCTTGCGACAGCTAGGGGCTAATGAAAAACTGTTTTTT.

This clone has only a few counts. The chain has TRBV28 and TRBJ1-1; a weak D match, TRBD1 (6 bases). Germline loops: CDR1 MDHEN, CDR2 SYDVKM. Trimming removed 11 bases at V and 5 bases at J, with 18 bases between. The CDR3 extends over 13 amino acids. The CDR3 sequence: CAVPKQGSTEAFF. CDR3 sequence (DNA): TGTGCCGTTCCTAAACAGGGCTCGACTGAAGCTTTCTTT.

The rearrangement joins TRBV5-4 to TRBJ1-1; D perhaps matches TRBD1 (6 bases). Germline V gene sequence: CDR1 SGHNT, CDR2 YYREEE (reference sequence). There are 13 residues in the CDR3. Trimming took 10 bases from V and 4 from J, leaving 17 bases between them. The chain's CDR3 is CASHYPRGTEAFF. CDR3 in DNA: TGTGCCTCACATTACCCCAGGGGCACTGAAGCTTTCTTT.

This chain joins TRBV11-3 and TRBJ2-1, with 8 bases lining up with TRBD2. Germline CDR1 SGHNT, CDR2 YENEEA. There are 13 residues in the CDR3. V lost 0 bases and J lost 13; bases outside the gene matches: 5. CDR3 nucleotide sequence: TGTGCCAGCAGCTTAGATTCCGGGGGGGATCAGTTCTTC. This encodes CASSLDSGGDQFF. The complete variable domain, with remaining parts taken from reference TRBV11-3 and TRBJ2-1, reads EAGVVQSPRYKIIEKKQPVAFWCNPISGHNTLYWYLQNLGQGPELLIRYENEEAVDDSQLPKDRFSAERLKGVDSTLKIQPAELGDSAVYLCASSLDSGGDQFFGPGTRLTVL.

This clone occurred a few times. The genes are TRBV4-2 and TRBJ2-5; 7 positions match TRBD1. V dropped 1 base and J dropped 5; count of bases not matched to a gene: 4. CDR1 is LGHNA and CDR2 is YNFKEQ in the germline V gene. The CDR3 is made up of 14 amino acids. The CDR3 bases are TGTGCCAGCAGCCAAGGGGTGGGACAGGAGACCCAGTACTTC. It translates to CASSQGVGQETQYF.

This clone was seen only a few times. V gene TRBV19 combines with J gene TRBJ2-7; 8 bases align to TRBD1. Germline assignment: CDR1 LNHDA and CDR2 SQIVND (reference sequence). The CDR3 spans 15 residues. With 3 bases clipped from V and 4 bases from J, the junction kept 8 bases outside the gene matches. This chain's CDR3 is CASSIGTGDWYEQYF. The CDR3 DNA is TGTGCCAGTAGTATCGGGACAGGTGATTGGTACGAGCAGTACTTC.

This rearrangement joins TRBV11-3 to TRBJ2-7, with 7 bases lining up with TRBD2. The CDR3 is 15 residues long. Trimming cost V 1 base and J 2 bases; bases outside gene matches: 5. Germline V CDR1 and CDR2: SGHNT, YENEEA. CDR3 protein: CASSLVPSGAYEQYF. CDR3 nucleotides: TGTGCCAGCAGCTTAGTTCCTAGCGGAGCCTACGAGCAGTACTTC. The complete variable domain, with remaining parts taken from reference TRBV11-3 and TRBJ2-7, reads EAGVVQSPRYKIIEKKQPVAFWCNPISGHNTLYWYLQNLGQGPELLIRYENEEAVDDSQLPKDRFSAERLKGVDSTLKIQPAELGDSAVYLCASSLVPSGAYEQYFGPGTRLTVT.

In its sample, this clone was seen a few times. The rearrangement links TRBV30 to TRBJ1-1; tentatively, D is TRBD1 (6 bases). Trimming shortened V by 0 bases and J by 4 bases, and 18 bases separated the two germline ends. CDR3 length equals 16 residues. Germline-derived CDR1 and CDR2 are GTSNPN and SVGIG (reference sequence). CDR3 region: CAWSVIPRGGGTEAFF. CDR3 DNA sequence: TGTGCCTGGAGTGTAATTCCCCGTGGGGGCGGCACTGAAGCTTTCTTT. Variable domain in full (rest from reference TRBV30 and TRBJ1-1): SQTIHQWPATLVQPVGSPLSLECTVEGTSNPNLYWYRQAAGRGLQLLFYSVGIGQISSEVPQNLSASRPQDRQFILSSKKLLLSDSGFYLCAWSVIPRGGGTEAFFGQGTRLTVV.

This clone occurred a few times. The chain has TRBV7-2 and TRBJ2-2; maybe TRBD1 (6 bases). This CDR3 spans 17 amino acids. CDR1 SGHTA and CDR2 FQGNSA come from the germline V gene. The V end was cut by 0 bases, the J end by 5 bases, with 16 bases between. In nucleotides, the CDR3 is TGTGCCAGCAGCTTAGCGGGGGCCCCACCAGGGACCGGGGAGCTGTTTTTT. Its protein is CASSLAGAPPGTGELFF.

This clone was counted once. The chain combines TRBV5-6 with TRBJ1-1, with a possible D match to TRBD1 (6 bases). The germline V gene encodes CDR1 SGHDT and CDR2 YYEEEE. This CDR3 is 15 amino acids long. Trimming left V 4 bases short and J 5 bases short, with 18 bases between. CDR3 protein: CASSPGGRGRTEAFF. Written as DNA, the CDR3 is TGTGCCAGCAGCCCGGGGGGCAGGGGACGAACTGAAGCTTTCTTT.

The V and J genes are TRBV23-1 and TRBJ1-2, with TRBD1 matching 8 bases. TRBV23-1 is an ORF for which the function is uncertain. Trimming removed 3 bases from V and 7 bases from J; junction bases left unmatched: 10. This CDR3 contains 15 residues. The CDR3 sequence: CASSQRGDRSPGYTF. CDR3 sequence (DNA): TGCGCCAGCAGTCAGCGTGGGGACAGGTCCCCTGGCTACACCTTC.

The chain carries TRBV10-1 and TRBJ1-5; D is possibly TRBD1 (6 bases). The CDR3 is 13 amino acids. Germline V CDR1 and CDR2: WNHNN, SYGVQD (reference sequence). With 6 bases removed from V and 7 bases from J, the gap between germline ends came to 13 bases. CDR3 sequence: CASSGGAGQPQHF. CDR3 DNA sequence: TGCGCCAGCAGCGGGGGGGCGGGCCAGCCCCAGCATTTT.

J is TRBJ1-1 and V is TRBV20-1; the D gene is possibly TRBD1 (5 bases). Trimming pared 6 bases from V and 11 bases from J, leaving 16 bases between. CDR3 length: 11 amino acids. Per germline, CDR1 DFQATT and CDR2 SNEGSKA (reference sequence). The CDR3 sequence: CSAGKGSNAFF. CDR3 nucleotides: TGCAGTGCCGGAAAGGGGTCAAACGCTTTCTTT.

The chain links TRBV19 to TRBJ1-1, with D possibly being TRBD1 (6 bases). The CDR3 spans 15 residues. CDR1 is LNHDA and CDR2 is SQIVND in the germline V gene (reference sequence). V lost 4 bases and J lost 1, with 13 bases in between. CDR3 region: CASSKAGVGNTEAFF. The CDR3 nucleotides read TGTGCCAGTAGTAAGGCAGGGGTCGGGAACACTGAAGCTTTCTTT. The variable domain in full, with the rest retrieved from reference TRBV19 and TRBJ1-1, is DGGITQSPKYLFRKEGQNVTLSCEQNLNHDAMYWYRQDPGQGLRLIYYSQIVNDFQKGDIAEGYSVSREKKESFPLTVTSAQKNPTAFYLCASSKAGVGNTEAFFGQGTRLTVV.

The chain couples TRBV2 to TRBJ1-5; TRBD1 matches 7 bases. J was trimmed by 4 bases and V by 5 bases; bases with no gene match: 8. This CDR3 comprises 15 residues. The germline V gene has CDR1 SNHLY and CDR2 FYNNEI. This chain's CDR3 is CASSSYGTENQPQHF. CDR3 in DNA: TGTGCCAGCAGTAGCTACGGGACAGAAAATCAGCCCCAGCATTTT.

The chain combines TRBV6-1 with TRBJ2-3; unclear D gene. Trimming pared 3 bases from V and 4 bases from J, leaving 11 bases between. The CDR3 runs to 14 residues. Per germline, CDR1 MNHNS and CDR2 SASEGT. CDR3 sequence: CASSEMSSADTQYF. In nucleotides, the CDR3 is TGTGCCAGCAGTGAGATGTCCTCAGCAGATACGCAGTATTTT.

This clone was detected once. The rearrangement uses TRBV6-5 and TRBJ2-2; tentative D call: TRBD2 (5 bases). The CDR3 spans 15 residues. In germline, CDR1 is MNHEY, CDR2 SVGAGI. Trimming cost V 10 bases and J 5 bases, with 20 bases left between them. CDR3 nucleotides: TGTGCCATCACCCCCCAGCTCACGGGGACCGGGGAGCTGTTTTTT. The encoded protein is CAITPQLTGTGELFF.

CDR3 residues: CASSRTGGTGNTIYF. The CDR3 region has the DNA TGTGCCAGTAGTAGGACAGGGGGCACTGGAAACACCATATATTTT. The chain has TRBV19 and TRBJ1-3; 11 bases line up with TRBD1. V lost 4 bases to trimming and J lost 2 bases; unmatched junction nucleotides: 1. Germline-derived CDR1 and CDR2 are LNHDA and SQIVND (reference sequence). CDR3 length equals 15 residues.

The genes are TRBV14 and TRBJ1-6; the match to TRBD1 covers 7 bases. The CDR3 runs to 14 residues. Trimming cost V 4 bases and J 9 bases; bases outside gene matches: 6. From germline, CDR1 is SGHDN and CDR2 FVKESK. The CDR3 spells CASSPSTGVSPLHF. The CDR3 nucleotides read TGTGCCAGCAGCCCATCCACAGGGGTTTCACCCCTCCACTTT.

The chain employs TRBV7-2 and TRBJ2-1, with 12 bases matching TRBD2. V lost 2 bases, J lost 12 bases, and 11 bases stayed unmatched. This CDR3 is 16 amino acids long. Germline values: CDR1 SGHTA, CDR2 FQGNSA. The chain's CDR3 is CASSLRASGGAGVQFF. CDR3 DNA sequence: TGTGCCAGCAGCTTACGGGCTAGCGGGGGGGCCGGGGTGCAGTTCTTC.

V gene TRBV2 combines with J gene TRBJ1-4; TRBD1 matches 8 bases. Germline assignment: CDR1 SNHLY and CDR2 FYNNEI. Trimming took 4 bases from V and 13 from J; bases not matched to a gene: 11. CDR3 length: 14 residues. In DNA form, the CDR3 reads TGTGCCAGCAGTGGGGGACAGGAGACGAGGGGACTGTTTTTT. This encodes CASSGGQETRGLFF.